One sample yielded the 10 T cell receptor beta chains listed below, sequenced in a study of cytomegalovirus exposure and HLA in healthy donors. TCRdb keeps only in-frame clones here, not all; method: immunoSEQ multiplex PCR. The sample yields 150,000 or so clones, 70% to 90% seen once. Sequenced material: PBMCs. The receptors were gathered from a woman aged 25 to 45 in good health and CMV-seropositive.

The chain combines TRBV2 with TRBJ1-1; 9 bases match TRBD1. CDR1 and CDR2 from the germline V gene are SNHLY and FYNNEI. There are 14 residues in the CDR3. V was clipped by 6 bases and J by 4 bases; unmatched bases: 6. CDR3 region: CASRADRGGTEAFF. CDR3 nucleotides: TGTGCCAGCAGGGCCGACAGGGGGGGCACTGAAGCTTTCTTT.

This clone has more than one count but fewer than ten. The V call is TRBV2, the J call TRBJ1-2, with D possibly TRBD1 on 5 matching bases. CDR3 length: 14 residues. The germline V and J ends were trimmed by 11 bases and 3 bases, with 19 bases remaining between them. Germline CDR1 is SNHLY and CDR2 is FYNNEI. CDR3 coding DNA: TGTGCCTCGACAGACGAAGCTAGTTACTATGGCTACACCTTC. Its translation: CASTDEASYYGYTF.

The chain recombines TRBV5-1 with TRBJ1-1; 7 bases agree with TRBD1. CDR3 length: 15 residues. Germline loops: CDR1 SGHRS, CDR2 YFSETQ. Trimming took 7 bases from V and 3 from J; bases not matched to a gene: 12. As DNA, the CDR3 is TGCGCCAGCCGAAGCTTACAGGGGATGGACACTGAAGCTTTCTTT. Amino acid sequence: CASRSLQGMDTEAFF.

V and J are TRBV7-2 and TRBJ1-2, with a possible D match to TRBD1 (5 bases). Trimming pared 3 bases from V and 0 bases from J, leaving 8 bases between. CDR1 and CDR2 (germline): SGHTA, FQGNSA. The CDR3 contains 14 residues. The CDR3 protein is CASSLTATNYGYTF. CDR3 DNA: TGTGCCAGCAGCTTGACAGCCACTAACTATGGCTACACCTTC. Based on the CDR3 plus reference TRBV7-2 and TRBJ1-2, the full variable domain is GAGVSQSPSNKVTEKGKDVELRCDPISGHTALYWYRQSLGQGLEFLIYFQGNSAPDKSGLPSDRFSAERTGGSVSTLTIQRTQQEDSAVYLCASSLTATNYGYTFGSGTRLTVV.

J is TRBJ1-4 and V is TRBV7-2; no definite D call. V was cut by 5 bases and J by 8 bases, with 12 bases left in between. CDR3 length: 13 residues. Germline values: CDR1 SGHTA, CDR2 FQGNSA. The CDR3 coding sequence is TGTGCCAGCAGCCTTGGGAGGGAGGAAAAACTGTTTTTT. Its protein is CASSLGREEKLFF.

The gene calls are TRBV11-2 and TRBJ2-6, with 7 bases identical to TRBD1. The CDR3 totals 17 residues. Trimming cost V 7 bases and J 0 bases; bases outside gene matches: 9. Germline values: CDR1 SGHAT, CDR2 FQNNGV. The CDR3 coding sequence is TGTGCCAGCACCCCCCCAGGGGGTAGCTCTGGGGCCAACGTCCTGACTTTC. This sequence encodes CASTPPGGSSGANVLTF. Drawing the rest from reference TRBV11-2 and TRBJ2-6, the complete variable domain is EAGVAQSPRYKIIEKRQSVAFWCNPISGHATLYWYQQILGQGPKLLIQFQNNGVVDDSQLPKDRFSAERLKGVDSTLKIQPAKLEDSAVYLCASTPPGGSSGANVLTFGAGSRLTVL.

CDR3 amino acids: CATSSPGQGTHEQYF. DNA of the CDR3: TGTGCCACCAGCAGCCCGGGACAGGGGACCCACGAGCAGTACTTC. The rearrangement uses TRBV15 and TRBJ2-7; 10 nucleotides align to TRBD1. In germline, CDR1 is LNHNV, CDR2 YYDKDF (reference sequence). With V trimmed by 3 bases and J by 5 bases, 7 bases remained unmatched. This CDR3 has 15 residues.

The rearrangement links TRBV19 to TRBJ2-7, with 11 bases that match TRBD2. The V gene end was trimmed by 4 bases and the J gene end by 6 bases; junction bases not matched to a gene: 8. The CDR3 loop spans 15 amino acids. Per the germline V gene, CDR1 is LNHDA and CDR2 is SQIVND (reference sequence). The CDR3 here is CASSKGIAGGSEQYF. In DNA, the CDR3 is TGTGCCAGTAGTAAGGGGATAGCGGGAGGGAGCGAGCAGTACTTC.

The chain recombines TRBV4-2 with TRBJ2-2; D is ambiguous. The CDR3 is made up of 13 amino acids. Per the germline V gene, CDR1 is LGHNA and CDR2 is YNFKEQ. With 1 base removed from V and 6 bases from J, the gap between germline ends came to 6 bases. The CDR3 here is CASSQVFPGELFF. The CDR3 DNA is TGTGCCAGCAGCCAAGTATTTCCCGGGGAGCTGTTTTTT.

V is TRBV15 and J is TRBJ1-5, with D unclear. The ends were cut back, 6 bases at V and 0 bases at J, with 15 bases in the middle. Germline V lookup: CDR1 LNHNV, CDR2 YYDKDF (reference sequence). The CDR3 is made up of 16 amino acids. The DNA of the CDR3 is TGTGCCACCAGTTATTCTCAGGTTTATAGCAATCAGCCCCAGCATTTT. This encodes CATSYSQVYSNQPQHF.